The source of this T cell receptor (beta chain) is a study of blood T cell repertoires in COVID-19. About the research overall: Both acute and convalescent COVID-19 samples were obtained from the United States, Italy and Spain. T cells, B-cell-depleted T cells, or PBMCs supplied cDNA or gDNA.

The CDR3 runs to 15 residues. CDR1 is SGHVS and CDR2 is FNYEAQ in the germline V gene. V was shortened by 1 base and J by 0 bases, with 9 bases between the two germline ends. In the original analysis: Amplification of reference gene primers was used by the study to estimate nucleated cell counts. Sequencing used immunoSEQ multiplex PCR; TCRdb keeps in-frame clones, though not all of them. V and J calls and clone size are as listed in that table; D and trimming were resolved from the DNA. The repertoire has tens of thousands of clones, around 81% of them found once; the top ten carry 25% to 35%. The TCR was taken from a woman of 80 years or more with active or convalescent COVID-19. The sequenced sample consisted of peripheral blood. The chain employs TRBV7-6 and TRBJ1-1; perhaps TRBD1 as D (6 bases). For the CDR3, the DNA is TGTGCCAGCAGCTTAGAGGGGGGGATGAACACTGAAGCTTTCTTT. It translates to CASSLEGGMNTEAFF.